This is a list of T cell receptor beta chains from one sample in a study of early T cells in non-severe SARS-CoV-2 infection. From the 5' RACE reads, TCRdb called clonotypes with MiXCR, one entry per CDR3 protein. Of 70,000 to 85,000 distinct CDR3 sequences detected, around 12% appear once; the ten largest clones hold 15% to 17%. The sample in question was whole blood, obtained at baseline. The receptors were gathered from an adult who was a healthcare worker with PCR-confirmed SARS-CoV-2 infection or an uninfected control (not recorded which). The donor label of this sample is uncertain. CDR3s include the opening cysteine and the closing phenylalanine or tryptophan. The D gene is left open where the match is weak. Size is stated for part of the rows, as once, few or many counts, or as a class when the clone is expanded.

CDR3aa: CAIRGDRGPYEQYF; CDR3nt: TGTGCCATCAGGGGGGACAGGGGACCGTACGAGCAGTACTTC; v_gene: TRBV10-3; d_gene: TRBD1; abundance: NA; j_gene: TRBJ2-7
CDR3aa: CASSLIGRYEAFF; CDR3nt: TGTGCCAGTAGTTTAATTGGACGGTATGAAGCTTTCTTT; v_gene: TRBV19; d_gene: NA; abundance: NA; j_gene: TRBJ1-1
CDR3aa: CASSPTVRRAFF; CDR3nt: TGTGCCAGCAGTCCCACGGTAAGGAGAGCTTTCTTT; v_gene: TRBV6-2/TRBV6-3; d_gene: NA; abundance: few; j_gene: TRBJ1-1
CDR3aa: CASSRPLTRTTTDTQYF; CDR3nt: TGTGCCAGCAGCCGGCCTTTGACTAGAACCACCACAGATACGCAGTATTTT; v_gene: TRBV5-5; d_gene: NA; abundance: once; j_gene: TRBJ2-3
CDR3aa: CASSILTSANTGELFF; CDR3nt: TGCGCCAGCAGCATACTGACTAGCGCAAACACCGGGGAGCTGTTTTTT; v_gene: TRBV5-1; d_gene: TRBD2; abundance: once; j_gene: TRBJ2-2
CDR3aa: CASSSQSLVVETQYF; CDR3nt: TGTGCCAGCAGCTCCCAGTCGCTAGTTGTCGAGACCCAGTACTTC; v_gene: TRBV7-6; d_gene: NA; abundance: few; j_gene: TRBJ2-5
CDR3aa: CSASSRTGPISYEQYF; CDR3nt: TGCAGTGCCTCAAGCCGGACAGGTCCCATTTCCTACGAGCAGTACTTC; v_gene: TRBV29-1; d_gene: TRBD1; abundance: many; j_gene: TRBJ2-7
CDR3aa: CSASSGSTDTQYF; CDR3nt: TGCAGTGCAAGTAGCGGTAGCACAGATACGCAGTATTTT; v_gene: TRBV20-1; d_gene: NA; abundance: once; j_gene: TRBJ2-3
CDR3aa: CASSFDGSWPYTF; CDR3nt: TGTGCCAGCAGCTTCGACGGATCCTGGCCCTACACCTTC; v_gene: TRBV7-3; d_gene: NA; abundance: NA; j_gene: TRBJ1-2
CDR3aa: CASSLRGGRSYF; CDR3nt: TGTGCCAGCAGCTTACGGGGCGGGAGATCGTATTTT; v_gene: TRBV7-8; d_gene: TRBD2; abundance: few; j_gene: TRBJ2-3
CDR3aa: CASSLRTIRGDTDTQYF; CDR3nt: TGTGCCAGCAGCCTAAGGACTATCCGAGGGGACACAGATACGCAGTATTTT; v_gene: TRBV7-9; d_gene: NA; abundance: few; j_gene: TRBJ2-3
CDR3aa: CASTPTGELFF; CDR3nt: TGTGCCAGCACCCCCACCGGGGAGCTGTTTTTT; v_gene: TRBV12-3/TRBV12-4; d_gene: NA; abundance: few; j_gene: TRBJ2-2
CDR3aa: CASSPGQGLNGYTF; CDR3nt: TGTGCCAGCAGTCCGGGACAGGGATTGAACGGCTACACCTTC; v_gene: TRBV6-2/TRBV6-3; d_gene: TRBD1; abundance: NA; j_gene: TRBJ1-2
CDR3aa: CASSPPGGSGNEQFF; CDR3nt: TGCGCCAGCAGCCCCCCCGGAGGGAGCGGGAATGAGCAGTTCTTC; v_gene: TRBV4-1; d_gene: NA; abundance: NA; j_gene: TRBJ2-1
CDR3aa: CASSLGQGLVYEQYF; CDR3nt: TGTGCCAGCAGTTTGGGACAGGGGTTGGTCTACGAGCAGTACTTC; v_gene: TRBV27; d_gene: TRBD1; abundance: few; j_gene: TRBJ2-7
CDR3aa: CASSPQAGQGRDTQYF; CDR3nt: TGTGCCAGCAGCCCCCAGGCGGGTCAGGGGCGGGATACGCAGTATTTT; v_gene: TRBV9; d_gene: NA; abundance: few; j_gene: TRBJ2-3
CDR3aa: CAWSITNTGELFF; CDR3nt: TGTGCCTGGAGTATTACGAACACCGGGGAGCTGTTTTTT; v_gene: TRBV30; d_gene: NA; abundance: many; j_gene: TRBJ2-2
CDR3aa: CASSNRMGETQYF; CDR3nt: TGTGCCAGTTCCAACAGGATGGGAGAGACCCAGTACTTC; v_gene: TRBV18; d_gene: NA; abundance: NA; j_gene: TRBJ2-5
CDR3aa: CASSQQQHAKNIQYF; CDR3nt: TGTGCCAGCAGTCAACAGCAGCATGCCAAAAACATTCAGTACTTC; v_gene: TRBV21-1; d_gene: NA; abundance: NA; j_gene: TRBJ2-4
CDR3aa: CASSEAGSATIYYGYTF; CDR3nt: TGTGCCAGCAGTGAAGCGGGGTCGGCCACGATCTACTATGGCTACACCTTC; v_gene: TRBV2; d_gene: NA; abundance: many; j_gene: TRBJ1-2
CDR3aa: CASSQDEDYEQYF; CDR3nt: TGTGCCAGCAGCCAAGATGAGGACTACGAGCAGTACTTC; v_gene: TRBV4-2; d_gene: NA; abundance: many; j_gene: TRBJ2-7
CDR3aa: CASSTAGVFKAEAFF; CDR3nt: TGTGCCAGCAGCACTGCTGGAGTGTTTAAGGCTGAAGCTTTCTTT; v_gene: TRBV7-9; d_gene: NA; abundance: NA; j_gene: TRBJ1-1
CDR3aa: CASSPQALAKNIQYF; CDR3nt: TGTGCCAGCTCACCCCAGGCCTTAGCCAAAAACATTCAGTACTTC; v_gene: TRBV18; d_gene: NA; abundance: NA; j_gene: TRBJ2-4
CDR3aa: CASSSWPDVEQFF; CDR3nt: TGCGCCAGCAGCTCCTGGCCCGACGTTGAGCAGTTCTTC; v_gene: TRBV5-1; d_gene: NA; abundance: NA; j_gene: TRBJ2-1
CDR3aa: CASKLGTSAETQYF; CDR3nt: TGTGCCAGCAAGCTCGGGACTAGCGCTGAGACCCAGTACTTC; v_gene: TRBV2; d_gene: TRBD2; abundance: NA; j_gene: TRBJ2-5
CDR3aa: CASQIGTGVQPQHF; CDR3nt: TGTGCCAGCCAAATAGGGACAGGGGTTCAGCCCCAGCATTTT; v_gene: TRBV6-5; d_gene: TRBD1; abundance: many; j_gene: TRBJ1-5
CDR3aa: CSARRLTRGSYNEQFF; CDR3nt: TGCAGTGCTAGACGCCTGACCCGCGGCTCCTACAATGAGCAGTTCTTC; v_gene: TRBV20-1; d_gene: NA; abundance: NA; j_gene: TRBJ2-1
CDR3aa: CASSPLSGRYNEQFF; CDR3nt: TGTGCCAGCAGTCCCTTAAGCGGGAGATACAATGAGCAGTTCTTC; v_gene: TRBV6-2/TRBV6-3; d_gene: TRBD2; abundance: NA; j_gene: TRBJ2-1
CDR3aa: CASSYKDSFNQPQHF; CDR3nt: TGTGCCAGCAGTTATAAGGACAGCTTCAATCAGCCCCAGCATTTT; v_gene: TRBV4-2; d_gene: NA; abundance: many; j_gene: TRBJ1-5
CDR3aa: CASSRLGARESEAFF; CDR3nt: TGTGCCAGCAGCCGCCTAGGCGCGCGGGAATCTGAAGCTTTCTTT; v_gene: TRBV5-4; d_gene: NA; abundance: NA; j_gene: TRBJ1-1
CDR3aa: CASSSSSGAVGIQYF; CDR3nt: TGTGCCAGCAGTTCCTCCTCAGGGGCCGTCGGCATTCAGTACTTC; v_gene: TRBV27; d_gene: NA; abundance: many; j_gene: TRBJ2-4
CDR3aa: CASNRGNPGELFF; CDR3nt: TGTGCCAGCAACCGGGGAAACCCCGGGGAGCTGTTTTTT; v_gene: TRBV12-3/TRBV12-4; d_gene: NA; abundance: NA; j_gene: TRBJ2-2
CDR3aa: CATSDLHAGRYEQYF; CDR3nt: TGTGCCACCAGTGATTTGCACGCCGGTCGCTACGAGCAGTACTTC; v_gene: TRBV24-1; d_gene: NA; abundance: many; j_gene: TRBJ2-7
CDR3aa: CASSLVGGPQFF; CDR3nt: TGTGCCAGCAGCTTGGTTGGGGGGCCTCAGTTCTTC; v_gene: TRBV7-9; d_gene: NA; abundance: NA; j_gene: TRBJ2-1
CDR3aa: CASSQEADTYEQYF; CDR3nt: TGTGCCAGCAGCCAAGAAGCGGATACCTACGAGCAGTACTTC; v_gene: TRBV4-2; d_gene: NA; abundance: NA; j_gene: TRBJ2-7
CDR3aa: CASGFDGRSYNEQFF; CDR3nt: TGTGCTAGTGGTTTCGACGGACGTTCCTACAATGAGCAGTTCTTC; v_gene: TRBV12-5; d_gene: NA; abundance: NA; j_gene: TRBJ2-1
CDR3aa: CATRENTEAFF; CDR3nt: TGTGCCACCAGGGAGAACACTGAAGCTTTCTTT; v_gene: TRBV15; d_gene: NA; abundance: few; j_gene: TRBJ1-1
CDR3aa: CASSVGTSGRGSYEQYF; CDR3nt: TGTGCCAGCAGCGTAGGGACTAGCGGGAGGGGGTCCTACGAGCAGTACTTC; v_gene: TRBV9; d_gene: TRBD2; abundance: NA; j_gene: TRBJ2-7
CDR3aa: CASSRDRVDGYTF; CDR3nt: TGCGCCAGCAGCAGGGACAGGGTTGATGGCTACACCTTC; v_gene: TRBV5-1; d_gene: TRBD1; abundance: NA; j_gene: TRBJ1-2
CDR3aa: CAWSDRSTDTQYF; CDR3nt: TGTGCCTGGAGTGACCGGTCCACAGATACGCAGTATTTT; v_gene: TRBV30; d_gene: NA; abundance: many; j_gene: TRBJ2-3
CDR3aa: CASSRGLAGGHEQFF; CDR3nt: TGTGCCAGCAGCCGGGGACTAGCGGGGGGGCATGAGCAGTTCTTC; v_gene: TRBV6-5; d_gene: TRBD2; abundance: many; j_gene: TRBJ2-1
CDR3aa: CSVLLGNTIYF; CDR3nt: TGCAGCGTCCTTTTGGGAAATACCATATATTTT; v_gene: TRBV29-1; d_gene: NA; abundance: NA; j_gene: TRBJ1-3
CDR3aa: CASSVVSAEAFF; CDR3nt: TGTGCCAGCAGCGTAGTAAGTGCTGAAGCTTTCTTT; v_gene: TRBV9; d_gene: NA; abundance: few; j_gene: TRBJ1-1
CDR3aa: CASSLGGSLYEQYF; CDR3nt: TGTGCCAGCAGCTTAGGGGGTTCCCTCTACGAGCAGTACTTC; v_gene: TRBV7-2; d_gene: NA; abundance: NA; j_gene: TRBJ2-7
CDR3aa: CATSEVSGELFF; CDR3nt: TGTGCCACCAGTGAGGTATCCGGGGAGCTGTTTTTT; v_gene: TRBV24-1; d_gene: NA; abundance: medium-sized; j_gene: TRBJ2-2
CDR3aa: CASSYSPCNLNYGYTF; CDR3nt: TGTGCCAGCAGTTACTCGCCATGTAACCTTAACTATGGCTACACCTTC; v_gene: TRBV6-7; d_gene: NA; abundance: few; j_gene: TRBJ1-2
CDR3aa: CASSPHPTGEQYF; CDR3nt: TGTGCCAGCAGCCCTCACCCGACGGGTGAGCAGTACTTC; v_gene: TRBV5-6; d_gene: NA; abundance: NA; j_gene: TRBJ2-7
CDR3aa: CATSRDLAYEQYF; CDR3nt: TGTGCCACCAGCAGAGATTTAGCCTACGAGCAGTACTTC; v_gene: TRBV15; d_gene: NA; abundance: few; j_gene: TRBJ2-7
CDR3aa: CASSLSLGLANEQYF; CDR3nt: TGTGCCAGCAGCTTATCCTTAGGACTAGCCAACGAGCAGTACTTC; v_gene: TRBV7-8; d_gene: TRBD2; abundance: many; j_gene: TRBJ2-7
CDR3aa: CASSQDLLAGGKAAKNIQYF; CDR3nt: TGCGCCAGCAGCCAGGACCTTCTAGCGGGGGGGAAGGCGGCCAAAAACATTCAGTACTTC; v_gene: TRBV4-3; d_gene: TRBD2; abundance: NA; j_gene: TRBJ2-4
CDR3aa: CASSWTSGSTDTQYF; CDR3nt: TGTGCCAGCAGCTGGACTAGCGGGAGCACAGATACGCAGTATTTT; v_gene: TRBV7-3; d_gene: TRBD2; abundance: NA; j_gene: TRBJ2-3
CDR3aa: CASSHNIGAREQFF; CDR3nt: TGTGCCAGCAGCCATAATATTGGGGCCAGGGAGCAGTTCTTC; v_gene: TRBV3-1; d_gene: NA; abundance: NA; j_gene: TRBJ2-1
CDR3aa: CASRDGTGKRLGTYEQYF; CDR3nt: TGTGCCAGCAGGGACGGGACAGGGAAACGCTTGGGGACCTACGAGCAGTACTTC; v_gene: TRBV2; d_gene: TRBD1; abundance: few; j_gene: TRBJ2-7